This passage covers 29 T cell receptor beta chains from one sample sequenced in a study of human T cells and chemical hapten exposure. TCRdb reprocessed the RACE reads via MiXCR and lists one record per CDR3 protein. The sample yields approximately 400,000 distinct CDR3 sequences, roughly 5% seen once. Time point given: patch test 1, 2 weeks after DPC sensitization. Documented treatment: therapeutic diphenylcyclopropenone sensitization with weekly scalp DPC. This specimen was whole blood, taken in connection with sensitization to the hapten diphenylcyclopropenone (DPC). These receptors were collected from a woman in her forties or fifties with alopecia areata. Some clones in this sample may be carry-over from other donors' samples.

This clonotype was counted between two and nine times. The chain recombines TRBV6-5 with TRBJ2-2; 11 bases are shared with TRBD2. From germline, CDR1 is MNHEY and CDR2 SVGAGI. CDR3 length: 15 amino acids. J was trimmed by 7 bases and V by 2 bases; bases with no gene match: 3. The CDR3 DNA reads TGTGCCAGCAGTTACGGGACTAGCGGCAACGGGGAGCTGTTTTTT. Its translation is CASSYGTSGNGELFF.

This clonotype has a count of ten or more. The chain is built from TRBV5-1 and TRBJ2-3; D possibly corresponds to TRBD2 (6 bases). V was clipped by 3 bases and J by 0 bases, with 11 bases between them. The V gene's germline CDR1 is SGHRS and CDR2 YFSETQ. There are 15 residues in the CDR3. CDR3 amino acids: CASSWRADSTDTQYF. The CDR3 DNA sequence: TGCGCCAGCAGCTGGAGGGCGGACAGCACAGATACGCAGTATTTT.

The V gene is TRBV6-1, the J gene TRBJ1-5; D uncertain. The CDR3 length is 12 residues. Germline V gene sequence: CDR1 MNHNS, CDR2 SASEGT. V was cut by 0 bases and J by 10 bases, with 7 bases left in between. As DNA, the CDR3 is TGTGCCAGCAGTGAAGCGAACCTACCCCAGCATTTT. Translated, it gives CASSEANLPQHF.

There are a few counts of this clonotype. The chain links TRBV2 to TRBJ2-7; 10 bases fit TRBD1. The CDR3 has 12 amino acids. V gave up 8 bases and J gave up 6 bases; unmatched junction bases: 4. Germline V CDR1 and CDR2: SNHLY, FYNNEI. The CDR3 sequence: CASLDRGSEQYF. In DNA form, the CDR3 reads TGTGCCAGCCTGGACAGGGGGTCCGAGCAGTACTTC.

In its sample, this clonotype was seen many times. The chain has TRBV12-3 or TRBV12-4 and TRBJ1-1; no definite D call. V was cut by 3 bases and J by 7 bases, with 9 bases left in between. This CDR3 spans 12 amino acids. The DNA of the CDR3 is TGTGCCAGCAGTTTTAGGTGGGGTGAAGCTTTCTTT. Its translation: CASSFRWGEAFF.

This clonotype was picked up many times. The chain is built from TRBV5-1 and TRBJ1-4, with 9 bases matching TRBD1. Germline loops: CDR1 SGHRS, CDR2 YFSETQ. J was trimmed by 8 bases and V by 4 bases; bases with no gene match: 6. The CDR3 covers 14 residues. The CDR3 DNA reads TGCGCCAGCAGCCGGACAGGGGTTGACGAAAAACTGTTTTTT. Translation: CASSRTGVDEKLFF. Full variable domain (missing parts from reference TRBV5-1 and TRBJ1-4): KAGVTQTPRYLIKTRGQQVTLSCSPISGHRSVSWYQQTPGQGLQFLFEYFSETQRNKGNFPGRFSGRQFSNSRSEMNVSTLELGDSALYLCASSRTGVDEKLFFGSGTQLSVL.

This clonotype was seen ten or more times. J is TRBJ1-5 and V is TRBV5-6; perhaps TRBD1 as D (6 bases). The CDR3 consists of 15 residues. The germline gives CDR1 SGHDT, CDR2 YYEEEE. The ends were cut back, 4 bases at V and 4 bases at J, with 15 bases in the middle. The CDR3: CASSPSGTQNQPQHF. The CDR3, as DNA: TGTGCCAGCAGCCCGAGCGGGACACAAAATCAGCCCCAGCATTTT.

This clonotype occurred a few times. The chain combines TRBV3-1 with TRBJ1-6; the D is unclear. Germline V lookup: CDR1 LGHDT, CDR2 YNNKEL (reference sequence). There are 15 residues in the CDR3. The V gene lost 5 bases and the J gene lost 0 bases, with 8 bases spanning the gap. The CDR3 protein is CASSNRSSYNSPLHF. In DNA, the CDR3 is TGTGCCAGCAGCAACCGAAGCTCCTATAATTCACCCCTCCACTTT.

This clonotype was recorded many times. The gene calls are TRBV30 and TRBJ1-2; D call uncertain. V lost 0 bases and J 5 bases, leaving 4 bases between the germline ends. This CDR3 is built from 11 residues. Per the germline V gene, CDR1 is GTSNPN and CDR2 is SVGIG (reference sequence). In DNA, the CDR3 is TGTGCCTGGAGTGTAAGTTATGGCTACACCTTC. Translated: CAWSVSYGYTF.

This clonotype was counted at least ten times. The CDR3 region has the DNA TGTGCCAGCAGCCTGGGCCCCGTCGGGGTTCAGTACTTC. This codes for CASSLGPVGVQYF. This chain joins TRBV7-9 and TRBJ2-4, with D perhaps TRBD2 (5 bases). Germline-derived CDR1 and CDR2 are SEHNR and FQNEAQ (reference sequence). CDR3 length: 13 amino acids. Between the trimmed V and J ends, which lost 5 bases and 11 bases, there was a span of 16 bases. The full variable domain, rest sourced from reference TRBV7-9 and TRBJ2-4, is DTGVSQNPRHKITKRGQNVTFRCDPISEHNRLYWYRQTLGQGPEFLTYFQNEAQLEKSRLLSDRFSAERPKGSFSTLEIQRTEQGDSAMYLCASSLGPVGVQYFGAGTRLSVL.

This clonotype appeared many times. The chain carries TRBV15 and TRBJ2-1; 8 bases are shared with TRBD2. The CDR3 is 19 residues long. The V gene's germline CDR1 is LNHNV and CDR2 YYDKDF (reference sequence). The V segment lost 2 bases and the J segment 6 bases; nucleotides outside the gene matches: 18. The CDR3 DNA sequence: TGTGCCACCAGCAGACAGGTTAATAGCGGGATTCACGCACCCAATGAGCAGTTCTTC. This encodes CATSRQVNSGIHAPNEQFF.

This clonotype was detected ten times or more. The chain employs TRBV20-1 and TRBJ1-2; D is perhaps TRBD1 (5 bases). V lost 5 bases and J 4 bases, leaving 20 bases between the germline ends. CDR3 length equals 15 residues. Germline lookup yields CDR1 DFQATT and CDR2 SNEGSKA (reference sequence). The CDR3 DNA reads as TGCAGTGCTTTCCGGGCCGGGATGGGGCTCTATGGCTACACCTTC. Its protein is CSAFRAGMGLYGYTF.

This clonotype was seen repeatedly, ten times or more. The chain combines TRBV12-3 or TRBV12-4 with TRBJ2-3; D remains ambiguous. V shed 9 bases and J shed 4 bases, with 17 bases lying between them. CDR3 length equals 14 residues. CDR3 protein: CASLPGPRADTQYF. For the CDR3, the DNA is TGTGCCAGTCTGCCGGGCCCTAGGGCAGATACGCAGTATTTT.

This clonotype has a handful of counts. This sequence joins TRBV29-1 and TRBJ2-7; the D gene is possibly TRBD1 (6 bases). The length of the CDR3 is 14 residues. Looked up from germline, CDR1 is SQVTM and CDR2 is ANQGSEA. Trimming stripped 6 bases from V and 1 base from J, with 16 bases between. CDR3 nucleotides: TGCAGCGTCGAGACAGGCCCTCATTCCTACGAGCAGTACTTC. The encoded protein is CSVETGPHSYEQYF.

The sample holds a few counts of this clonotype. The chain employs TRBV11-2 and TRBJ2-1; D is perhaps TRBD1 (6 bases). Looked up from germline, CDR1 is SGHAT and CDR2 is FQNNGV. The CDR3 is made up of 14 amino acids. The ends were cut back, 5 bases at V and 5 bases at J, with 13 bases in the middle. The CDR3 bases are TGTGCCAGCAGCCCCGGGACACCAGACAATGAGCAGTTCTTC. Its protein is CASSPGTPDNEQFF. The full variable domain, rest sourced from reference TRBV11-2 and TRBJ2-1, is EAGVAQSPRYKIIEKRQSVAFWCNPISGHATLYWYQQILGQGPKLLIQFQNNGVVDDSQLPKDRFSAERLKGVDSTLKIQPAKLEDSAVYLCASSPGTPDNEQFFGPGTRLTVL.

This clonotype occurred many times. The chain uses TRBV5-1 and TRBJ2-3; unclear D gene. Germline CDR1 and CDR2: SGHRS and YFSETQ. Trimming left V 2 bases short and J 1 base short, with 14 bases between. This CDR3 contains 16 residues. For the CDR3, the DNA is TGCGCCAGCAGCTTCGACGACCCCTCTCGCACAGATACGCAGTATTTT. Residues: CASSFDDPSRTDTQYF.

The chain has TRBV6-5 and TRBJ2-6; D may be TRBD1 or TRBD2 (6 bases each). From germline, CDR1 is MNHEY and CDR2 SVGAGI. V was pared by 2 bases and J by 0 bases, with 11 bases between. This CDR3 spans 17 amino acids. The CDR3 DNA reads as TGTGCCAGCAGTTACGGGGGGCCTCACTCTGGGGCCAACGTCCTGACTTTC. Amino acid sequence: CASSYGGPHSGANVLTF.

This clonotype was picked up many times. This chain connects TRBV29-1 to TRBJ2-3, with 9 positions matching TRBD1. CDR1 and CDR2 (germline): SQVTM, ANQGSEA. V shed 4 bases and J 1 base; nucleotides not matched to a gene: 15. The length of the CDR3 is 18 residues. The DNA for the CDR3 is TGCAGCGTTGTTTATGGGACAGGGATGGGGCAGGGCACAGATACGCAGTATTTT. This encodes CSVVYGTGMGQGTDTQYF.

This chain uses TRBV15 with TRBJ1-6, with D unclear. CDR1 is LNHNV and CDR2 is YYDKDF in the germline V gene (reference sequence). The CDR3 is 15 residues long. V was trimmed by 1 base and J by 7 bases, leaving 11 bases between them. The CDR3 DNA sequence: TGTGCCACCAGCAGAGGTCGGCAGATCAATTCACCCCTCCACTTT. It yields the protein CATSRGRQINSPLHF.

V usage is TRBV4-2 and J usage is TRBJ1-2; tentatively, D is TRBD1 (6 bases). The CDR3 is 15 amino acids. V was pared by 0 bases and J by 4 bases, with 12 bases between. The germline V gene encodes CDR1 LGHNA and CDR2 YNFKEQ. CDR3: CASSQDQGLSYGYTF. CDR3 DNA sequence: TGTGCCAGCAGCCAAGATCAGGGGCTTTCCTATGGCTACACCTTC.

This clonotype was observed many times. The V call is TRBV12-5, the J call TRBJ2-3, with TRBD2 identical over 10 bases. The V gene end was trimmed by 9 bases and the J gene end by 4 bases; junction bases not matched to a gene: 22. The CDR3 covers 19 residues. The germline gives CDR1 LGHNT, CDR2 FRNRAP. The CDR3 loop is CARSRRGAGGRGVADTQYF. The CDR3 region has the DNA TGTGCTAGGTCCCGGCGGGGAGCGGGGGGGCGAGGGGTGGCAGATACGCAGTATTTT.

This clonotype was observed a handful of times. The chain links TRBV4-1 to TRBJ2-3; TRBD1 agrees at 10 bases. Germline CDR1 MGHRA, CDR2 YSYEKL. Unmatched junction bases numbered 2, after V lost 1 base and J lost 4 bases. This CDR3 region has 15 residues. The CDR3 DNA follows: TGCGCCAGCAGCCAAGTAGGACAGGGGGCAGATACGCAGTATTTT. This translates into CASSQVGQGADTQYF.

This clonotype has ten or more counts. The gene calls are TRBV5-4 and TRBJ1-2; D is undetermined. The CDR3 totals 15 residues. Trimming shortened V by 4 bases and J by 0 bases, and 13 bases separated the two germline ends. CDR1 and CDR2 (germline): SGHNT, YYREEE (reference sequence). CDR3 region: CASSLRLGPNYGYTF. The CDR3 nucleotides are TGTGCCAGCAGCCTCCGATTGGGCCCTAACTATGGCTACACCTTC.

The sample holds many counts of this clonotype. CDR3 DNA: TGTGCCAGCAGCTTAGCGGGGGGACGGGGAAGAGGCAATCAGCCCCAGCATTTT. It codes for CASSLAGGRGRGNQPQHF. V and J are TRBV7-2 and TRBJ1-5, with a weak D call TRBD1 (5 bases). The CDR3 consists of 18 residues. Germline assignment: CDR1 SGHTA and CDR2 FQGNSA. Trimming took off 0 bases at V and 2 bases at J, with 17 bases between the two ends.

This clonotype occurred many times. J is TRBJ1-1 and V is TRBV4-1, with D maybe TRBD1 (6 bases). Germline loops: CDR1 MGHRA, CDR2 YSYEKL. V was shortened by 3 bases and J by 3 bases, with 11 bases between the two germline ends. The CDR3 covers 14 residues. CDR3 protein: CASSHGGADTEAFF. In nucleotides, the CDR3 is TGCGCCAGCAGCCACGGGGGCGCCGACACTGAAGCTTTCTTT.

This clonotype came up many times. V usage is TRBV9 and J usage is TRBJ1-2, with a possible D match to TRBD1 (6 bases). Trimming stripped 0 bases from V and 4 bases from J, with 22 bases between. The germline gives CDR1 SGDLS, CDR2 YYNGEE. CDR3 length equals 18 residues. The CDR3 sequence: CASSVGGGAGGDFYGYTF. The DNA of the CDR3 is TGTGCCAGCAGCGTAGGAGGAGGAGCGGGGGGCGATTTCTATGGCTACACCTTC. The full variable domain, completed using reference TRBV9 and TRBJ1-2, is DSGVTQTPKHLITATGQRVTLRCSPRSGDLSVYWYQQSLDQGLQFLIQYYNGEERAKGNILERFSAQQFPDLHSELNLSSLELGDSALYFCASSVGGGAGGDFYGYTFGSGTRLTVV.

This clonotype was seen many times. The chain carries TRBV6-2 or TRBV6-3 and TRBJ2-7; a weak D match, TRBD2 (6 bases). The CDR3 spans 12 residues. Germline V CDR1 and CDR2: MNHEY, SVGEGT. The V end lost 6 bases, the J end lost 3 bases, and 9 bases lay between the germline ends. The CDR3 is CASRTTSYEQYF. In nucleotides, the CDR3 is TGTGCCAGCAGGACGACTAGCTACGAGCAGTACTTC.

The chain combines TRBV29-1 with TRBJ2-7, with D tentatively TRBD2 (5 bases). CDR1 is SQVTM and CDR2 is ANQGSEA in the germline V gene. V gave up 7 bases and J gave up 3 bases, with 10 bases separating them. The length of the CDR3 is 11 residues. The CDR3 sequence is CSARGYYEQYF. The CDR3 DNA sequence: TGCAGCGCCCGGGGTTACTACGAGCAGTACTTC.

This clonotype was seen only a few times. The rearrangement uses TRBV6-5 and TRBJ2-5, with 7 nucleotides matching TRBD2. The ends lost 6 bases at V and 4 bases at J; junction bases unmatched: 8. Germline V CDR1 and CDR2: MNHEY, SVGAGI. The CDR3 is made up of 14 amino acids. CDR3 DNA sequence: TGTGCCAGCAGGCCCGGGGGAGGGTCAGAGACCCAGTACTTC. It translates to CASRPGGGSETQYF.